The clone carrying this TCR beta chain came up a few times. Its cognate antigen is unknown. An equimolar mix of two oligonucleotides served as the beta constant-region primer for TRBC1 and TRBC2. Nested alpha and beta constant-region primers with the SP2 primer drove four PCR rounds on ligated cDNA. TCRdb passed the UMI-ligation and nested PCR reads through MiXCR, listing each CDR3 protein once. The data show roughly 100,000 distinct CDR3 sequences, around 15% seen once. Deletions cut 0 bases from V and 7 bases from J, with 7 bases between. Germline values: CDR1 LNHNV, CDR2 YYDKDF (reference sequence). CDR3 size: 13 residues. These data come from a study of naive and memory T cell subsets. The study, taken as a whole, reports: Each distinct alpha or beta sequence counts as one clonotype. Activation and differentiation may alter RNA-based TCR counts. Over 85% of naive TCR sequences appeared only once, unlike memory subsets. Possibly reflecting memory cells re-expressing CD45RA, a few larger clonotypes occurred in naive repertoires, especially CD8.

The material sequenced was naive CD8+ T cells from blood. V and J are TRBV15 and TRBJ1-5; D unclear. The receptor comes from a human donor in good health. The CDR3 loop reads CATSREPGQPQHF. CDR3 in DNA: TGTGCCACCAGCAGAGAACCGGGACAGCCCCAGCATTTT.